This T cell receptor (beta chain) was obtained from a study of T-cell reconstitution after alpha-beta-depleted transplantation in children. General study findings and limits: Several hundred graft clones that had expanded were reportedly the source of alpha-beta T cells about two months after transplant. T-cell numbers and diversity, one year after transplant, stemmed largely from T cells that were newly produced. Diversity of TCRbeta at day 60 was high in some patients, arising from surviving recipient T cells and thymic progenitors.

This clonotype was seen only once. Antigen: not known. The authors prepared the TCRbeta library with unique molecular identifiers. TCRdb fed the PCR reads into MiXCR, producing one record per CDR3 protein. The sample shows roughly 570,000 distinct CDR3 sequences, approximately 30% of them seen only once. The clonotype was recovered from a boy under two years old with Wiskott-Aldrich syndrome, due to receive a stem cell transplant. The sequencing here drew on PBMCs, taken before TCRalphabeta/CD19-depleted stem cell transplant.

The CDR3 is CASSQVSSYNSPLHF. The CDR3 DNA reads as TGTGCCAGCAGCCAAGTAAGCTCCTATAATTCACCCCTCCACTTT. The rearrangement links TRBV3-1 to TRBJ1-6; no firm D call. The CDR3 sequence is 15 residues long. V gave up 1 base and J gave up 0 bases, with 4 bases separating them. Germline CDR1 and CDR2: LGHDT and YNNKEL (reference sequence). The full variable domain, completed using reference TRBV3-1 and TRBJ1-6, is DTAVSQTPKYLVTQMGNDKSIKCEQNLGHDTMYWYKQDSKKFLKIMFSYNNKELIINETVPNRFSPKSPDKAHLNLHINSLELGDSAVYFCASSQVSSYNSPLHFGNGTRLTVT.